A single T cell receptor (beta chain) is shown here with its context. Antigen: not known. Assay used: immunoSEQ multiplex PCR; TCRdb lists only in-frame clones, some missing. Of approximately 180,000 clones listed, about 88% are singletons. Germline-derived CDR1 and CDR2 are SGHKS and YYEKEE (reference sequence). J gave up 9 bases and V 0 bases, and 3 bases lay outside the gene matches. The CDR3 has 13 residues. This sample is drawn from a study of T cell responses to AZD1222 COVID-19 vaccine. Second-dose recipients at about 4 or about 12 weeks were treated as one pooled group. Findings and limits, study-wide: With dominance at 160-218 and 743-854, vaccine-associated CD4 TCRs spanned spike. Donors in the cohort were predominantly white British and more often female, and clonal diversity was possibly underestimated. Vaccination with two AZD1222 doses was followed by a rise in Spike-specific TCR breadth and depth.

The rearrangement joins TRBV5-5 to TRBJ2-1; 7 bases are a match to TRBD1. Sequenced material: peripheral blood, taken 28 days after the second AZD1222 dose. The receptor's source is an adult who received the AZD1222 COVID-19 vaccine. CDR3 sequence: CASSLGQGPEQFF. In DNA form, the CDR3 reads TGTGCCAGCAGCTTGGGACAGGGCCCTGAGCAGTTCTTC.